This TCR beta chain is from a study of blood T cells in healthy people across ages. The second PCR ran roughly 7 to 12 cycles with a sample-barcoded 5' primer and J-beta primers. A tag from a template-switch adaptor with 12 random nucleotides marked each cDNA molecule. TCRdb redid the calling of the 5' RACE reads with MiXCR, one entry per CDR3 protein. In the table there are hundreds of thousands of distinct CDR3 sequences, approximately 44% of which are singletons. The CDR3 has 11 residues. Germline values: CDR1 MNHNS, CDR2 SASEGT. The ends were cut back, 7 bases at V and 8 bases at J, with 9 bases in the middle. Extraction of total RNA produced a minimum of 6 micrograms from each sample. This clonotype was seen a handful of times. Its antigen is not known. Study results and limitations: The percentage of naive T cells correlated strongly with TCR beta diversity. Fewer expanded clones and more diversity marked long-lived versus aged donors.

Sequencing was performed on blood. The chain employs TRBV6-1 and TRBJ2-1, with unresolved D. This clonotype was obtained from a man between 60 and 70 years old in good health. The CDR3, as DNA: TGTGCCAGCACTCTCTTCCATGAGCAGTTCTTC. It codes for CASTLFHEQFF.